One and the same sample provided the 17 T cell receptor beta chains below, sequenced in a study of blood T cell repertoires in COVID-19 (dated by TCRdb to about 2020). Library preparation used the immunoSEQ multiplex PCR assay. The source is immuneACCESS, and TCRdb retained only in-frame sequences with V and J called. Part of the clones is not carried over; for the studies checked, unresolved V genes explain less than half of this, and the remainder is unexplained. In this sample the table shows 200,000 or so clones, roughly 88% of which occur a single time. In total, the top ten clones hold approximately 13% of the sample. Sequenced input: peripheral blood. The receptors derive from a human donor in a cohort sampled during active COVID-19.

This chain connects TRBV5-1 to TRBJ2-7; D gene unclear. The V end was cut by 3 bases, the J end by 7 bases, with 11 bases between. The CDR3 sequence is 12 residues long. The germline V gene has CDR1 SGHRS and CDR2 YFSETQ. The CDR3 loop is CASSSTGQEQYF. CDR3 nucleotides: TGCGCCAGCAGCTCGACTGGTCAGGAGCAGTACTTC.

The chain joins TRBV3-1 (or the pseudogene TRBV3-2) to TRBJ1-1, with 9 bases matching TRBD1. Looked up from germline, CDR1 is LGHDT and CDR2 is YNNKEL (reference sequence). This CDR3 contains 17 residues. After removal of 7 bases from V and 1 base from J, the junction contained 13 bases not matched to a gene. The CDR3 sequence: CASNSLDRGPKNTEAFF. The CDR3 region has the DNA TGTGCCAGCAATTCATTGGACAGGGGTCCCAAGAACACTGAAGCTTTCTTT.

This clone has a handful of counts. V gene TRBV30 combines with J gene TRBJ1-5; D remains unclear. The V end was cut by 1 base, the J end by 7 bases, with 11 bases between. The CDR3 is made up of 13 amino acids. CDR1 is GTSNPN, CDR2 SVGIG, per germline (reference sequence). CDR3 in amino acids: CAWSESTRQPQHF. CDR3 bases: TGTGCCTGGAGTGAATCGACGCGGCAGCCCCAGCATTTT. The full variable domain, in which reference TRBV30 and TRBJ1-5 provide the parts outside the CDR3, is SQTIHQWPATLVQPVGSPLSLECTVEGTSNPNLYWYRQAAGRGLQLLFYSVGIGQISSEVPQNLSASRPQDRQFILSSKKLLLSDSGFYLCAWSESTRQPQHFGDGTRLSIL.

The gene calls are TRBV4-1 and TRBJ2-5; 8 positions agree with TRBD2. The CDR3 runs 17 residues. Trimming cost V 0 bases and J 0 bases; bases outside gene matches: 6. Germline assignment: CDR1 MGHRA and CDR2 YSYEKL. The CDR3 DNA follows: TGCGCCAGCAGCCAAGAAGGAACGGGAGGGTACCAAGAGACCCAGTACTTC. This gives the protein CASSQEGTGGYQETQYF.

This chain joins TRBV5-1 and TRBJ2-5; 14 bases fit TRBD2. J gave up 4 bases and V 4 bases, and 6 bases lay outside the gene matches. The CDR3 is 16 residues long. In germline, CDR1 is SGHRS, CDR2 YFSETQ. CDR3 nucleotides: TGCGCCAGCAGCACTGGGACTAGCGGGAGCACAGAGACCCAGTACTTC. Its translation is CASSTGTSGSTETQYF.

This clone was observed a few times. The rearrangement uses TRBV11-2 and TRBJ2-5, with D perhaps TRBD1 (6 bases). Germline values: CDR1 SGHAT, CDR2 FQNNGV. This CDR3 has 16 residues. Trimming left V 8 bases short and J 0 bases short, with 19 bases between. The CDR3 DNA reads TGTGCCAGCGGGGTTGCCGGGACAAAGTACCAAGAGACCCAGTACTTC. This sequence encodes CASGVAGTKYQETQYF. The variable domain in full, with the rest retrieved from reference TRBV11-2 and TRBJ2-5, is EAGVAQSPRYKIIEKRQSVAFWCNPISGHATLYWYQQILGQGPKLLIQFQNNGVVDDSQLPKDRFSAERLKGVDSTLKIQPAKLEDSAVYLCASGVAGTKYQETQYFGPGTRLLVL.

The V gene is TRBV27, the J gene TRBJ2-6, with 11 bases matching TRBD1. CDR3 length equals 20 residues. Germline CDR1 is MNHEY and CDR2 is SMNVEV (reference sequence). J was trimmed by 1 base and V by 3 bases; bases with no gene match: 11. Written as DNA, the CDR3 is TGTGCCAGCAGTTTGGACAGGGGGCGGTCTATTTGGTCTGGGGCCAACGTCCTGACTTTC. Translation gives CASSLDRGRSIWSGANVLTF. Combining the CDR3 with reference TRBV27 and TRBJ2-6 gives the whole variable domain EAQVTQNPRYLITVTGKKLTVTCSQNMNHEYMSWYRQDPGLGLRQIYYSMNVEVTDKGDVPEGYKVSRKEKRNFPLILESPSPNQTSLYFCASSLDRGRSIWSGANVLTFGAGSRLTVL.

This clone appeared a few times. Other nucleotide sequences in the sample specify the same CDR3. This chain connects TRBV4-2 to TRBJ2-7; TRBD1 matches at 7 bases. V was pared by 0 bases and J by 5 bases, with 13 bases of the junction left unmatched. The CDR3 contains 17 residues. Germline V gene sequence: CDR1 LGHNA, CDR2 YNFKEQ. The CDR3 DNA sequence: TGTGCCAGCAGCCAAGATCGTTTGACAGGGAGAGTCCACGAGCAGTACTTC. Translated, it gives CASSQDRLTGRVHEQYF.

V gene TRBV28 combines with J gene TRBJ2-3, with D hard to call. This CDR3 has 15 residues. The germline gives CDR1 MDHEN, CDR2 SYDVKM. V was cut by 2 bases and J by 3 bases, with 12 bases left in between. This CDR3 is CASSLLSVSTDTQYF. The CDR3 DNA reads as TGTGCCAGCAGTTTACTATCGGTCTCGACAGATACGCAGTATTTT.

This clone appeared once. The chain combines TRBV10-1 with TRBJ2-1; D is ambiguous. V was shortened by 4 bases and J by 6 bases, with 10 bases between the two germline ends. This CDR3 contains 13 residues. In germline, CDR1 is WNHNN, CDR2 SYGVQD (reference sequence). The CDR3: CASSGPPGNEQFF. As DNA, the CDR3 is TGCGCCAGCAGTGGGCCGCCGGGCAATGAGCAGTTCTTC.

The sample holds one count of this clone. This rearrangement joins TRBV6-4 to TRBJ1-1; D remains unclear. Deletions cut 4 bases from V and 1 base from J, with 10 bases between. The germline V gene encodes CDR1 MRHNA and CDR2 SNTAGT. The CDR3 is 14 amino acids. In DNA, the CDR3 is TGTGCCAGCAGTGTGGGCGGGGAGAACACTGAAGCTTTCTTT. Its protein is CASSVGGENTEAFF.

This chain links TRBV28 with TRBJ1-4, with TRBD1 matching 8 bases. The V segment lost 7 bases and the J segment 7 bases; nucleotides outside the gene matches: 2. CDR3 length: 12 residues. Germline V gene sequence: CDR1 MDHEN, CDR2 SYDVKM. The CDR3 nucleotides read TGTGCCAGCATAGGACAGGGTGAAAAACTGTTTTTT. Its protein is CASIGQGEKLFF.

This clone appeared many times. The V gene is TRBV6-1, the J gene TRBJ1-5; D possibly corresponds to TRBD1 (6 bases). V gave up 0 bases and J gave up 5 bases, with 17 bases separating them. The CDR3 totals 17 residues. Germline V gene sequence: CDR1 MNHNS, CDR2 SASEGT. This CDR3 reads CASSEAPGRGTHQPQHF. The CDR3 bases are TGTGCCAGCAGTGAAGCGCCTGGGAGGGGGACGCATCAGCCCCAGCATTTT.

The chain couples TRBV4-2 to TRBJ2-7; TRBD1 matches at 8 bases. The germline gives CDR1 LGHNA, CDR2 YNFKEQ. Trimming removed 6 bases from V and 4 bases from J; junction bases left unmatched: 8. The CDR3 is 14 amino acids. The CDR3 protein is CASSKQGGLYEQYF. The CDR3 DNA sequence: TGTGCCAGCAGTAAACAGGGGGGACTTTACGAGCAGTACTTC.

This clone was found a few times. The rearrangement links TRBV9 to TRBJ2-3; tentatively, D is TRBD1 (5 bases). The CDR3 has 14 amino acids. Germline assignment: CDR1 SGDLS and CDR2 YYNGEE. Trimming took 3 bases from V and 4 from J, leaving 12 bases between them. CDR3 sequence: CASSAGQGPDTQYF. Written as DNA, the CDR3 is TGTGCCAGCAGCGCCGGCCAGGGCCCAGATACGCAGTATTTT.

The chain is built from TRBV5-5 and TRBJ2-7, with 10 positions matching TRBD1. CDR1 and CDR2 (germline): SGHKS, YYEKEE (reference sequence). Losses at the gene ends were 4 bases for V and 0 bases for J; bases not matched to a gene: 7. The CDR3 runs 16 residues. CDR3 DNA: TGTGCCAGCAGCCTCCCGGGACAGGGGAGCTCCTACGAGCAGTACTTC. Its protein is CASSLPGQGSSYEQYF.

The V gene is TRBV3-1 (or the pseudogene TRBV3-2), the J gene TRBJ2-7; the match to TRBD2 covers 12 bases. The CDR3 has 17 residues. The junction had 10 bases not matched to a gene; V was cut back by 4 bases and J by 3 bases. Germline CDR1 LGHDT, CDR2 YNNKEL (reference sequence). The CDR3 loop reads CASSPQTSGSRGYEQYF. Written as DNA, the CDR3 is TGTGCCAGCAGCCCCCAGACTAGCGGGAGTAGAGGCTACGAGCAGTACTTC.